This T cell receptor (beta chain) came from a study of cytomegalovirus exposure and HLA in healthy donors. The study, taken as a whole, reports: The majority of TCR sequences were rare, yet some public TCRs appeared in many donors. Later genetic work tied a missense DCLRE1C variant to beta-chain V and J trimming. TCR beta chains associated with HLA were, in a later analysis, more clonally expanded than equally common others. For most TCR beta V segments, an earlier analysis put the productive rate at about 87% or about 30% of the time.

60 Vbeta and 13 Jbeta primers were used in PCR. Sequenced by immunoSEQ multiplex PCR; TCRdb stores in-frame clones only, minus some. The sample yields roughly 180,000 clones, 84% seen once. Trimming cost V 9 bases and J 0 bases, with 9 bases left between them. In germline, CDR1 is MNHNS, CDR2 SASEGT. There are 14 residues in the CDR3. On this clone itself: The antigen is unknown.

Sequenced sample: PBMCs. The origin of this receptor is a man aged 30-40 years in good health and CMV-seronegative. The chain couples TRBV6-1 to TRBJ1-6; D not resolved. DNA for the CDR3: TGTGCCAGTTCCGGGAGCTCCTATAATTCACCCCTCCACTTT. This gives the protein CASSGSSYNSPLHF.